This record covers a single T cell receptor beta chain. Its antigen remains unknown. The CDR3 consists of 13 residues. Trimming stripped 6 bases from V and 2 bases from J, with 10 bases between. The data derive from a study of post-analysis software for immune sequencing data. Turning to the study itself: The study covered relapsing-remitting, secondary progressive and progressive-relapsing courses of multiple sclerosis.

The study's findings and limits: When compared against controls, multiple sclerosis patients showed significantly lower normalized Chao1 diversity. With TRBV5-6, TRBV5-1 and TRBV20-1 included, 4 to 6 TRBV segments were more frequent in patients than in controls.

Built from TCR beta cDNA, the libraries had unique molecular identifiers in them. Input of roughly 1 to 11 million T cells yielded about half a million cDNA molecules. TCRdb passed the PCR reads through MiXCR, listing each CDR3 protein once. The data show hundreds of thousands of distinct CDR3 sequences, with 25% to 30% seen just once and more than 0.55% held by the top ten. The receptor was isolated from a girl aged 5 to 17 with multiple sclerosis. Sample: blood. The V call is TRBV12-3 or TRBV12-4, the J call TRBJ1-2, with D uncertain. In DNA, the CDR3 is TGTGCCAGCAGAGTTGACGGAAACTATGGCTACACCTTC. This encodes CASRVDGNYGYTF.